The clone carrying this T cell receptor beta chain has just a few counts. As yet, its antigen is unknown. This sample's treatment: oral pan-JAK inhibitor, 5-10 mg twice daily. CD4+ and CD8+ T cells were sorted from PBMCs stained for CD3, CD4 and CD8. This record comes from a study of CD8+ T cells in alopecia areata. As for the study in general: Tofacitinib was taken orally by treated patients, and the dose was 5 to 10 mg twice daily.

Deletions cut 5 bases from V and 6 bases from J, with 12 bases between. The germline V gene encodes CDR1 SGHDT and CDR2 YYEEEE. CDR3 length: 13 amino acids. Broader study findings: Significant decreases in scalp clonality and expanded CD8+ clones followed tofacitinib treatment. Scalp samples also contribute reads from the resident alphabeta T cells found in normal skin.

cDNA prepared by RNA extraction and subsequent reverse transcription served as the template for sequencing. Method: immunoSEQ multiplex PCR; TCRdb's copy keeps in-frame clones and lacks some. The sample yields about 180,000 clones, about 54% seen once. The TCR originated in a human donor with alopecia areata. The chain uses TRBV5-6 and TRBJ2-1; D perhaps matches TRBD2 (5 bases). The sample was CD4+ T cells sorted from blood, taken at roughly week 55, from a patient treated with tofacitinib. CDR3 nucleotides: TGTGCCAGCAGTCCCGGGGAGATCAATGAGCAGTTCTTC. Protein sequence: CASSPGEINEQFF.